The 9 T cell receptor beta chains below all came from one sample that was sequenced in a study of long-term antiretroviral therapy in people with HIV. The assay, immunoSEQ v3.0, was run at survey level. Sequencing used immunoSEQ multiplex PCR; TCRdb keeps in-frame clones, though not all of them. The table shows 25,000 to 35,000 clones, with 70% to 90% occurring only once. Sequenced material: unsorted PBMCs, taken 0.8 years before starting antiretroviral therapy. Receptors originate from a man younger than 35 with HIV.

The rearrangement joins TRBV11-2 to TRBJ2-7; tentatively, D is TRBD1 (6 bases). CDR3 size: 14 residues. Germline-derived CDR1 and CDR2 are SGHAT and FQNNGV. Trimming pared 5 bases from V and 4 bases from J, leaving 15 bases between. The CDR3 sequence: CASSHDEGVYEQYF. DNA of the CDR3: TGTGCCAGCAGCCACGACGAGGGGGTTTACGAGCAGTACTTC.

The CDR3 region is CASTLAGASTDTQYF. As DNA, the CDR3 is TGTGCCAGCACCCTGGCAGGGGCGAGCACAGATACGCAGTATTTT. This chain connects TRBV11-2 to TRBJ2-3, with D tentatively TRBD1 (6 bases). Germline loops: CDR1 SGHAT, CDR2 FQNNGV. V lost 7 bases, J lost 0 bases, and 14 bases lay in between. This CDR3 region has 15 residues.

This chain's CDR3 is CASSQCLAALKETQYF. DNA of the CDR3: TGTGCCAGCAGCCAATGCCTAGCGGCACTAAAAGAGACCCAGTACTTC. V gene TRBV5-4 combines with J gene TRBJ2-5, with 7 bases matching TRBD2. V lost 4 bases, J lost 3 bases, and 12 bases stayed unmatched. This CDR3 is built from 16 residues. Germline loops: CDR1 SGHNT, CDR2 YYREEE (reference sequence).

The chain uses TRBV18 and TRBJ1-1, with a possible D match to TRBD1 (5 bases). Germline CDR1 and CDR2: KGHSH and LQKENI. V lost 3 bases, J lost 3 bases, and 14 bases lay in between. This CDR3 comprises 15 residues. The CDR3 sequence: CASSPGGGSDTEAFF. CDR3 in DNA: TGTGCCAGCTCACCGGGGGGAGGGTCGGACACTGAAGCTTTCTTT.

The table lists this clone with a few counts. V gene TRBV19 combines with J gene TRBJ1-3; D remains ambiguous. Per the germline V gene, CDR1 is LNHDA and CDR2 is SQIVND (reference sequence). This CDR3 has 13 residues. Between the trimmed V and J ends, which lost 5 bases and 5 bases, there was a span of 10 bases. This chain's CDR3 is CASSHPGRNTIYF. The CDR3 DNA reads as TGTGCCAGTAGTCATCCGGGGAGAAACACCATATATTTT. The full variable domain, with the rest looked up from reference TRBV19 and TRBJ1-3, is DGGITQSPKYLFRKEGQNVTLSCEQNLNHDAMYWYRQDPGQGLRLIYYSQIVNDFQKGDIAEGYSVSREKKESFPLTVTSAQKNPTAFYLCASSHPGRNTIYFGEGSWLTVV.

The V gene is TRBV19, the J gene TRBJ1-4; no definite D call. Germline V gene sequence: CDR1 LNHDA, CDR2 SQIVND (reference sequence). The germline V and J ends were trimmed by 3 bases and 2 bases, with 10 bases remaining between them. The length of the CDR3 is 15 residues. The CDR3 bases are TGTGCCAGTAGTATGGCTGTGGGCACTAATGAAAAACTGTTTTTT. Translation gives CASSMAVGTNEKLFF.

The J gene is TRBJ1-4, the V gene TRBV9; 7 bases match TRBD1. The CDR3 contains 18 residues. Germline V CDR1 and CDR2: SGDLS, YYNGEE. J was trimmed by 4 bases and V by 0 bases; bases with no gene match: 12. The CDR3 DNA follows: TGTGCCAGCAGCGTAGGAGGGACAGCCGGTATAGGTAATGAAAAACTGTTTTTT. Its protein product is CASSVGGTAGIGNEKLFF.

The chain is built from TRBV25-1 and TRBJ2-7; 7 bases fit TRBD2. The CDR3 has 14 amino acids. Germline loops: CDR1 MGHDK, CDR2 SYGVNS. J gave up 6 bases and V 10 bases, and 15 bases lay outside the gene matches. The CDR3 is CATEKWGGSSEQYF. The CDR3 DNA is TGTGCCACCGAGAAGTGGGGAGGGAGCAGCGAGCAGTACTTC.

The rearrangement joins TRBV27 to TRBJ2-7, with 10 bases aligning to TRBD1. This CDR3 comprises 15 residues. V lost 5 bases, J lost 1 base, and 5 bases stayed unmatched. Per the germline V gene, CDR1 is MNHEY and CDR2 is SMNVEV (reference sequence). In nucleotides, the CDR3 is TGTGCCAGCAGTACGACAGGGGGCCCTTCCTACGAGCAGTACTTC. This translates into CASSTTGGPSYEQYF.